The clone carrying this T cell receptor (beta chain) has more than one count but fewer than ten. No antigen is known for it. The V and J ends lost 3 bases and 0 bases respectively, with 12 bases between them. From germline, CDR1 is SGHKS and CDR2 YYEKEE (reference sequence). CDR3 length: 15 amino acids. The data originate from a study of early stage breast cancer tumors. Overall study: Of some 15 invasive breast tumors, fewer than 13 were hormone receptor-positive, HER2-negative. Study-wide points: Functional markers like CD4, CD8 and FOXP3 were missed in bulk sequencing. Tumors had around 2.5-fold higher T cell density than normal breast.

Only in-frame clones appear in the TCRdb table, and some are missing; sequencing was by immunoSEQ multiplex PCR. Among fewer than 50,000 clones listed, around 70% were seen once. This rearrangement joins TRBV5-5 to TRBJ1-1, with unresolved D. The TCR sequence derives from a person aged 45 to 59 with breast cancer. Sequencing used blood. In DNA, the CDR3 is TGTGCCAGCAGCTCTCTGAGGCAGATGAACACTGAAGCTTTCTTT. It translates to CASSSLRQMNTEAFF.